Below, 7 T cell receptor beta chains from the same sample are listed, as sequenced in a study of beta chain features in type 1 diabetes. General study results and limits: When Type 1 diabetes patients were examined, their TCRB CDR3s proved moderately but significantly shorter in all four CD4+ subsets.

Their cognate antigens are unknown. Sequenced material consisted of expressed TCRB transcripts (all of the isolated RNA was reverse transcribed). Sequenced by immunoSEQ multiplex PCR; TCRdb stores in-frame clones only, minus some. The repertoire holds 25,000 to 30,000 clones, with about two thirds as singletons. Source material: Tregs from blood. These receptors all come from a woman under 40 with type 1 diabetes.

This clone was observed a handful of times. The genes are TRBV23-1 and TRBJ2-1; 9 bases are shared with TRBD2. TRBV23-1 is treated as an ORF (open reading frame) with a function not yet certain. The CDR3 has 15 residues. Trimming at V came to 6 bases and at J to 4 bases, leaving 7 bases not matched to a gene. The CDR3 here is CASSLSGSPYNEQFF. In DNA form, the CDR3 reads TGCGCCAGCAGCCTTAGCGGGAGCCCATACAATGAGCAGTTCTTC.

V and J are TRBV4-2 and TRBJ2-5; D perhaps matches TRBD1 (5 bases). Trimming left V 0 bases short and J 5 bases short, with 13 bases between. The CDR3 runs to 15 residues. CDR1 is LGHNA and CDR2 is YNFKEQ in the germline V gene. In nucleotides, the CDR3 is TGTGCCAGCAGCCAAGATGGGGCCCTGTGGGAGACCCAGTACTTC. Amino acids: CASSQDGALWETQYF.

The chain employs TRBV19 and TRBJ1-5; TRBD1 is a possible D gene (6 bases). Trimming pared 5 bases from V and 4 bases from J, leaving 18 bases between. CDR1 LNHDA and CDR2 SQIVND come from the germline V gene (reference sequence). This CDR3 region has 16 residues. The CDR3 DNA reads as TGTGCCAGTAGTCCCGGCGGGGGCGGACGGAATCAGCCCCAGCATTTT. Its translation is CASSPGGGGRNQPQHF.

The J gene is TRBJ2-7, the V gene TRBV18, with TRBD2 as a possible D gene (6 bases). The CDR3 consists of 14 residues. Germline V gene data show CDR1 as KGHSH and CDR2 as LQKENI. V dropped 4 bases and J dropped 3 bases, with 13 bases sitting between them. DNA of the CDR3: TGTGCCAGCTCACGTGGAGGGGACTTCTACGAGCAGTACTTC. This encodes CASSRGGDFYEQYF.

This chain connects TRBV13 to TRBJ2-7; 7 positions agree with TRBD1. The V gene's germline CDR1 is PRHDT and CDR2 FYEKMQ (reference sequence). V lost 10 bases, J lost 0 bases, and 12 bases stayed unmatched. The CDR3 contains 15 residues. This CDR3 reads CATNPVTGYSYEQYF. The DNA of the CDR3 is TGTGCCACTAACCCGGTGACAGGGTACTCCTACGAGCAGTACTTC.

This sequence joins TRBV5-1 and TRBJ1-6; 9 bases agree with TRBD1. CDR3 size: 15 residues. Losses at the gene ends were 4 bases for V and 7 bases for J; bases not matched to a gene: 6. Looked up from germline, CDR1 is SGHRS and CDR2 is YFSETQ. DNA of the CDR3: TGCGCCAGCAGCAGAGACAGGGGGATGAATTCACCCCTCCACTTT. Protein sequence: CASSRDRGMNSPLHF.

CDR3: CSLRTPAFNEQFF. The DNA for the CDR3 is TGCAGCCTTCGAACTCCTGCCTTCAATGAGCAGTTCTTC. The chain uses TRBV29-1 and TRBJ2-1, with D uncertain. The V and J ends lost 8 bases and 6 bases respectively, with 17 bases between them. The V gene's germline CDR1 is SQVTM and CDR2 ANQGSEA. This CDR3 is 13 amino acids long.